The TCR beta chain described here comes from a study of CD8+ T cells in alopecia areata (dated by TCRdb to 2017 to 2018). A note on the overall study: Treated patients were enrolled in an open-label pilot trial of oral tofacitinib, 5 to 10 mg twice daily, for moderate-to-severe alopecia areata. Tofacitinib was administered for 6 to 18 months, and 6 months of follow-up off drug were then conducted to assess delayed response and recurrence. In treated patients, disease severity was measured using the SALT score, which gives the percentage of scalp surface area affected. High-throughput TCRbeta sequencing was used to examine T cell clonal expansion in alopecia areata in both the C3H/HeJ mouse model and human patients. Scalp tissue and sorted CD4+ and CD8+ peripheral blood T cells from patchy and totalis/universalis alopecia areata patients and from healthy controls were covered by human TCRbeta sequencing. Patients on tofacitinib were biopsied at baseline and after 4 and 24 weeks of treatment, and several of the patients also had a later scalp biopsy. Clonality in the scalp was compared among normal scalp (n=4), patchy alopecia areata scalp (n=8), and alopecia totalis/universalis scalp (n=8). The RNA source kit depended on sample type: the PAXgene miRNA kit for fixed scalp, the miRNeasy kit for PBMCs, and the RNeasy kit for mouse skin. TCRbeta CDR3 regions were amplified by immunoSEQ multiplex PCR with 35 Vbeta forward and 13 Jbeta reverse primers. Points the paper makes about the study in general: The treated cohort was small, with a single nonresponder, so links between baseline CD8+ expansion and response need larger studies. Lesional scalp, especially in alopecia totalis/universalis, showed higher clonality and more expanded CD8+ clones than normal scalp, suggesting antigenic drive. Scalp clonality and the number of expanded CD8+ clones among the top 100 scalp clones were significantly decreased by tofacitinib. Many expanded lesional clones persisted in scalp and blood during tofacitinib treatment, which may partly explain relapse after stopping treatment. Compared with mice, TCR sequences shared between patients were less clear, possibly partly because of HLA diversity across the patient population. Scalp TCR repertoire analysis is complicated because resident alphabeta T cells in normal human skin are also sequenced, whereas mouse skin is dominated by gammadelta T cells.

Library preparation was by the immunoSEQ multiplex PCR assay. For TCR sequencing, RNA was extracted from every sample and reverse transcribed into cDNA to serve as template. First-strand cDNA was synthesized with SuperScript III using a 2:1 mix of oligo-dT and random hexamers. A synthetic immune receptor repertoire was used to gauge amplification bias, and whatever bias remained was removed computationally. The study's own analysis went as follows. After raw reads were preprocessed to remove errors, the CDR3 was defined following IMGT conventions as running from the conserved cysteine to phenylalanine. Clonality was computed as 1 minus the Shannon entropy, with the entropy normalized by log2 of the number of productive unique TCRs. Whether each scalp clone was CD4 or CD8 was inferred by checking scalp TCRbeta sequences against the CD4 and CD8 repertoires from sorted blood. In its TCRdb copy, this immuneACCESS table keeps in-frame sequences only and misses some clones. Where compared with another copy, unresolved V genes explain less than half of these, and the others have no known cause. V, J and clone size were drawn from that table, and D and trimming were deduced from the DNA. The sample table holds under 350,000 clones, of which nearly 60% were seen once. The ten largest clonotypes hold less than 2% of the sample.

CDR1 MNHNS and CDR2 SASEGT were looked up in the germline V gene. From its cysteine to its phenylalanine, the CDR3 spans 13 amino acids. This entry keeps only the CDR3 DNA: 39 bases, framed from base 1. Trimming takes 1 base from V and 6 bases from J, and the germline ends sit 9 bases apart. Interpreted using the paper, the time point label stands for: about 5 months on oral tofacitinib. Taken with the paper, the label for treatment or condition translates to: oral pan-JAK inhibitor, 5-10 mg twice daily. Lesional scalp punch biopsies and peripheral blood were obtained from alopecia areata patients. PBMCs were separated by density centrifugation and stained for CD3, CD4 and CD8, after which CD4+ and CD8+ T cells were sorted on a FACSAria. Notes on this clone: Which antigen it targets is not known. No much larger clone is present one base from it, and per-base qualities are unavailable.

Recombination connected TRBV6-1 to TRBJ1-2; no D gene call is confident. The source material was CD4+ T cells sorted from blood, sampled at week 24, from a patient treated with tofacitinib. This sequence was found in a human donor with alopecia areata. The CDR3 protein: CASSEGARDGYTF. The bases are TGTGCCAGCAGTGAAGGGGCAAGAGATGGCTACACCTTC.